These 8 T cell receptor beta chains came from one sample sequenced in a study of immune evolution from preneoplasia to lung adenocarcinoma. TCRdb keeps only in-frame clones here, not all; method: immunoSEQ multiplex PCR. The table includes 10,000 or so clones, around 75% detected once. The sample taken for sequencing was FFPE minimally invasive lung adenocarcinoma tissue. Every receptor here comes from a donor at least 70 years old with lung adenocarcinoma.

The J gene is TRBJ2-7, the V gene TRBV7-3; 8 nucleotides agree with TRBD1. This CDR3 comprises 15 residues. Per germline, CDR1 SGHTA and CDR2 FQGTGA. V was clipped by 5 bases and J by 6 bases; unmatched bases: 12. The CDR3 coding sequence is TGTGCCAGCAGCCCGTCGGGACAGGTCATCACCGAGCAGTACTTC. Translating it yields CASSPSGQVITEQYF.

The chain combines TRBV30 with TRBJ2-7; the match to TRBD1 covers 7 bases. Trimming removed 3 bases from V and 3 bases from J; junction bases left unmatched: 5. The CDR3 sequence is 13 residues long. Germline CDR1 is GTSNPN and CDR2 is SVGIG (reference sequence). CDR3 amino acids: CAWSRQGFYEQYF. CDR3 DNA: TGTGCCTGGAGCAGACAGGGATTCTACGAGCAGTACTTC.

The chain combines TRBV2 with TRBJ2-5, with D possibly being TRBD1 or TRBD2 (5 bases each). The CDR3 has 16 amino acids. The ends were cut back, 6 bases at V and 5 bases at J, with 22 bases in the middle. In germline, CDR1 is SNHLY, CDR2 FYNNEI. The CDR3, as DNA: TGTGCCAGCAGGGGGTGGGGACCCAAAATAGGGGAGACCCAGTACTTC. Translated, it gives CASRGWGPKIGETQYF.

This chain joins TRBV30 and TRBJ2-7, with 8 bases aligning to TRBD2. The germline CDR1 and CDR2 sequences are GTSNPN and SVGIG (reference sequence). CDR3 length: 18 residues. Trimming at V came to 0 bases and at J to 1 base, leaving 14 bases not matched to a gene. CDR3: CAWSVLMGRGLGSYEQYF. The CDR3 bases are TGTGCCTGGAGTGTACTTATGGGGAGGGGACTAGGGTCCTACGAGCAGTACTTC.

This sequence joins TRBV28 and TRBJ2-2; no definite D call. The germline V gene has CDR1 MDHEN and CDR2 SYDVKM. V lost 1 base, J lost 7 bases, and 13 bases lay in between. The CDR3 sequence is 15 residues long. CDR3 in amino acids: CASSLSGVPGGELFF. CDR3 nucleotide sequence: TGTGCCAGCAGTTTATCCGGAGTTCCTGGCGGGGAGCTGTTTTTT.

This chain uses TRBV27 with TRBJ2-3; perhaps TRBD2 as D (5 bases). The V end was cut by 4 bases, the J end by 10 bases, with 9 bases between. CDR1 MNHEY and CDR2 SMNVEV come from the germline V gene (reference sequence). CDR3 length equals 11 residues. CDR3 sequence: CASSSRESQYF. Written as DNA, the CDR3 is TGTGCCAGCAGTTCCCGGGAATCGCAGTATTTT.

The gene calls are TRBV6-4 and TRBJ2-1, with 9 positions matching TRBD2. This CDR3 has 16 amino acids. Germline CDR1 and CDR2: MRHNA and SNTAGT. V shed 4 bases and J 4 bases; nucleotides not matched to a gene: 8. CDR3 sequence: CASSVWAGGTYNEQFF. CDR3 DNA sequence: TGTGCCAGCAGTGTTTGGGCGGGAGGGACGTACAATGAGCAGTTCTTC.

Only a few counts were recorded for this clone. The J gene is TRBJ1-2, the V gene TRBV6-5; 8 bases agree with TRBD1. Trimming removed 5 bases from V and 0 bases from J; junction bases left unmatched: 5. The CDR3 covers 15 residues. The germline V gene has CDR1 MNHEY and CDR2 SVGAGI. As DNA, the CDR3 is TGTGCCAGCAGTGGAGACAGGGGATCTAACTATGGCTACACCTTC. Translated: CASSGDRGSNYGYTF.